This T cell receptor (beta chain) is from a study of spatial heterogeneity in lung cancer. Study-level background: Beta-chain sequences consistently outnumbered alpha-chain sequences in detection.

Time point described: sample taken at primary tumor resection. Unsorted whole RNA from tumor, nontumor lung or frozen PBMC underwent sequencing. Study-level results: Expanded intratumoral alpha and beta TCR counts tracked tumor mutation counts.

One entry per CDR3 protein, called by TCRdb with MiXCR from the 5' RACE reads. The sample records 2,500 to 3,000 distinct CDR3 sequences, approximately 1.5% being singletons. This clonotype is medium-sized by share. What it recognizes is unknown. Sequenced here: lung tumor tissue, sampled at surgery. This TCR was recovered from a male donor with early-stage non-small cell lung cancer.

The CDR3 nucleotides are TGCGCCAGCAGCTCACATCGGTCTGATAATTCACCCCTCCACTTT. Translation gives CASSSHRSDNSPLHF. This sequence joins TRBV5-1 and TRBJ1-6; D ambiguous. V shed 3 bases and J shed 5 bases, with 12 bases lying between them. The germline gives CDR1 SGHRS, CDR2 YFSETQ. The CDR3 contains 15 residues.